Detailed here is one TCR beta chain. This sample was taken from a study of blood T cell repertoires in COVID-19. Across the whole study: COVID-19 samples collected from the United States, Italy and Spain covered acute and convalescent phases. Sources were T cells, B-cell-depleted T cells, or PBMCs; the material itself was cDNA or gDNA.

CDR3 length: 11 residues. Per germline, CDR1 MNHEY and CDR2 SVGAGI. V shed 10 bases and J shed 8 bases, with 14 bases lying between them. Study processing details: Quantification of nucleated cells was approximated via reference gene primer amplification. The protocol was immunoSEQ multiplex PCR, while the TCRdb copy is restricted to in-frame clones and leaves out a portion. V, J and clone size reflect that table, while D and trimming were determined from the DNA. The sample has approximately 250,000 clones; around four fifths are singletons. The chain couples TRBV6-5 to TRBJ1-2; D is uncertain. The source is a man aged 60 to 69 with acute or convalescent COVID-19. Input material: peripheral blood. CDR3 DNA: TGTGCCACCTCCGGGAGACTGGGCTACACCTTC. Translated: CATSGRLGYTF.